These 2 T cell receptor beta chains originate from one sample sequenced in a study of molecular identifiers for immune sequencing clone quantification (dated by TCRdb to about 2018). The library was generated by PCR. Instrument on record: Illumina HiSeq 4000. The raw public data were reprocessed by TCRdb itself: fastp quality trimming at Q25, MiXCR clonotype calling, in-frame beta chains only. CDR3 protein duplicates are merged, each entry listing the most common genes and DNA. Recorded for this sample are 62,000 or so distinct CDR3 sequences; about a sixth of them occurred a single time. The ten largest make up approximately 1.5% of the sample. Material: naive CD8+ T cells from blood, with Jurkat cell RNA spiked in. The cell subset or site label for this specimen denotes: FACS-sorted CD8+CD4-CCR7+CD45RA+ naive T cells. These receptors were taken from a human donor in good health. Some libraries in this study had Jurkat cell RNA spiked in.

This clonotype was seen ten or more times. The gene calls are TRBV19 and TRBJ2-7, with D perhaps matching TRBD2 (5 bases). Germline CDR1 LNHDA, CDR2 SQIVND (reference sequence). This CDR3 is built from 14 residues. V lost 6 bases and J lost 2, with 14 bases in between. CDR3 loop: CASSPYGNTYEQYF. DNA for the CDR3: TGTGCCAGTAGCCCGTACGGGAACACCTACGAGCAGTACTTC.

This clonotype showed up just a few times. The chain has TRBV29-1 and TRBJ2-3; 8 bases map to TRBD2. V was clipped by 7 bases and J by 0 bases; unmatched bases: 9. The V gene's germline CDR1 is SQVTM and CDR2 ANQGSEA. The CDR3 has 15 residues. As DNA, the CDR3 is TGCAGCGCCGGGGGGGGGGGAATTAGCACAGATACGCAGTATTTT. As protein: CSAGGGGISTDTQYF.